Shown below are 9 T cell receptor beta chains from a single sample sequenced in a study of T cell responses to AZD1222 COVID-19 vaccine. This table comes from immunoSEQ multiplex PCR, and its TCRdb copy is limited to in-frame clones, with some not included. The sample lists about 140,000 clones, about 90% seen once, with approximately 6% in the top ten. The sequenced sample was peripheral blood, obtained on day 0 of AZD1222 vaccination. The receptors were gathered from an adult in good health.

This rearrangement joins TRBV6-1 to TRBJ1-1; TRBD1 might be the D (5 bases). CDR1 and CDR2 from the germline V gene are MNHNS and SASEGT. V was shortened by 1 base and J by 10 bases, with 13 bases between the two germline ends. The CDR3 extends over 13 amino acids. The CDR3 is CASSEGQGTLAFF. CDR3 coding DNA: TGTGCCAGCAGTGAAGGGCAGGGTACTTTAGCTTTCTTT.

This clone was counted between two and nine times. The rearrangement joins TRBV2 to TRBJ1-4, with no clear D. CDR3 length: 15 residues. Per germline, CDR1 SNHLY and CDR2 FYNNEI. The ends were cut back, 4 bases at V and 7 bases at J, with 16 bases in the middle. The CDR3 bases are TGTGCCAGCAGTGTTCCCGGGATCGATAGTGAAAAACTGTTTTTT. Translated: CASSVPGIDSEKLFF.

This sequence joins TRBV6-2 or TRBV6-3 and TRBJ2-1, with TRBD2 identical over 15 bases. The trim removed 2 bases at V and 7 bases at J, leaving 12 bases unmatched. This CDR3 is built from 19 residues. CDR1 and CDR2 (germline): MNHEY, SVGEGT. The CDR3 spells CASSYADSGTSGRSNEQFF. For the CDR3, the DNA is TGTGCCAGCAGTTACGCGGACAGCGGGACTAGCGGGAGGAGTAATGAGCAGTTCTTC.

The V gene is TRBV7-3, the J gene TRBJ2-1; no firm D call. The CDR3 sequence is 15 residues long. Germline V gene sequence: CDR1 SGHTA, CDR2 FQGTGA. V lost 0 bases and J lost 0, with 6 bases in between. The DNA for the CDR3 is TGTGCCAGCAGCTTAACGCGGAACTCCTACAATGAGCAGTTCTTC. It is translated as CASSLTRNSYNEQFF. The whole variable domain, remainder taken from reference TRBV7-3 and TRBJ2-1, is GAGVSQTPSNKVTEKGKYVELRCDPISGHTALYWYRQSLGQGPEFLIYFQGTGAADDSGLPNDRFFAVRPEGSVSTLKIQRTERGDSAVYLCASSLTRNSYNEQFFGPGTRLTVL.

The rearrangement joins TRBV4-3 to TRBJ2-5; perhaps TRBD2 as D (6 bases). This CDR3 is built from 15 residues. Per germline, CDR1 LGHNA and CDR2 YSLEER. Between the trimmed V and J ends, which lost 0 bases and 5 bases, there was a span of 13 bases. The CDR3 loop is CASSQDQEGWETQYF. The DNA for the CDR3 is TGCGCCAGCAGCCAAGATCAGGAGGGCTGGGAGACCCAGTACTTC.

This chain links TRBV5-1 with TRBJ2-1; D is perhaps TRBD1 (6 bases). V lost 5 bases to trimming and J lost 0 bases, with 15 bases between them. The germline CDR1 and CDR2 sequences are SGHRS and YFSETQ. This CDR3 has 16 residues. The CDR3 sequence: CASSFQGTSSYNEQFF. In nucleotides, the CDR3 is TGCGCCAGCAGTTTTCAGGGGACAAGCTCCTACAATGAGCAGTTCTTC.

The chain uses TRBV7-9 and TRBJ2-2; D is unclear. The germline CDR1 and CDR2 sequences are SEHNR and FQNEAQ (reference sequence). The CDR3 has 17 amino acids. The V end lost 3 bases, the J end lost 0 bases, and 14 bases lay between the germline ends. The CDR3 reads CASSFPVGQPNTGELFF. In nucleotides, the CDR3 is TGTGCCAGCAGCTTTCCCGTAGGTCAGCCGAACACCGGGGAGCTGTTTTTT.

The gene calls are TRBV2 and TRBJ1-5, with a weak D call TRBD1 (6 bases). This CDR3 has 15 amino acids. Per the germline V gene, CDR1 is SNHLY and CDR2 is FYNNEI. Trimming left V 8 bases short and J 4 bases short, with 18 bases between. CDR3 loop: CASGISQGWNQPQHF. The CDR3 nucleotides are TGTGCCAGCGGTATATCACAGGGATGGAATCAGCCCCAGCATTTT.

This clone showed up just once. The CDR3 nucleotides read TGTGCCAGCAGCTTAGGAACAAGGGTCCCTCTTGACTATGGCTACACCTTC. Translated: CASSLGTRVPLDYGYTF. The chain combines TRBV7-2 with TRBJ1-2; D gene ambiguous. The V gene lost 1 base and the J gene lost 3 bases, with 18 bases spanning the gap. Germline CDR1 is SGHTA and CDR2 is FQGNSA. This CDR3 contains 17 residues.